A single sample gave rise to the 5 T cell receptor beta chains below, sequenced in a study of T cell repertoires in cytomegalovirus infection. TCRdb itself ran the reads through MiXCR, one entry per CDR3 protein. This table holds 250,000 or so distinct CDR3 sequences, approximately 9% found once. Sample: PBMCs. These receptors were taken from a human donor in good health (CMV status not recorded). Some clones in this sample may be carry-over from other donors' samples.

Regarding this clonotype: With a much larger clone just one base away, this may be a read error. The V gene is TRBV7-6, the J gene TRBJ2-3; either TRBD1 or TRBD2 may fit D (5 bases each). The germline CDR1 and CDR2 sequences are SGHVS and FNYEAQ. The CDR3 spans 14 residues. The CDR3 loop is CASSLGEVTDTRYF. The CDR3, as DNA: TGTGCCAGCAGCTTGGGGGAAGTTACAGATACGCGGTATTTT.

In its sample, this clonotype was seen a few times. The CDR3 loop is CASKPGQAGFEQFF. CDR3 sequence (DNA): TGTGCCAGCAAACCGGGACAGGCTGGATTTGAGCAGTTCTTC. V gene TRBV12-3 or TRBV12-4 combines with J gene TRBJ2-1, with TRBD1 identical over 8 bases. With 7 bases clipped from V and 9 bases from J, the junction kept 11 bases outside the gene matches. CDR3 size: 14 residues.

The chain has TRBV20-1 and TRBJ1-1; no clear D. The V gene lost 6 bases and the J gene lost 4 bases, with 12 bases spanning the gap. The length of the CDR3 is 12 residues. Germline lookup yields CDR1 DFQATT and CDR2 SNEGSKA (reference sequence). The CDR3 loop reads CSAKSGGTEAFF. The CDR3 coding sequence is TGCAGTGCGAAGTCGGGTGGCACTGAAGCTTTCTTT.

Many counts were recorded for this clonotype. CDR3 sequence: CASSLDPTNTGELFF. The CDR3 bases are TGTGCCAGCAGCTTAGACCCGACGAACACCGGGGAGCTGTTTTTT. The chain joins TRBV7-2 to TRBJ2-2; D call uncertain. Germline CDR1 SGHTA, CDR2 FQGNSA. The CDR3 totals 15 residues. Trimming left V 1 base short and J 0 bases short, with 6 bases between.

Ten or more counts support this clonotype. The rearrangement links TRBV29-1 to TRBJ2-1, with TRBD2 matching over 11 bases. The ends lost 6 bases at V and 6 bases at J; junction bases unmatched: 7. The CDR3 loop spans 14 amino acids. Germline V lookup: CDR1 SQVTM, CDR2 ANQGSEA. The CDR3 coding sequence is TGCAGCGTGGACACTAGCGGGAGTATCAATGAGCAGTTCTTC. This translates into CSVDTSGSINEQFF.